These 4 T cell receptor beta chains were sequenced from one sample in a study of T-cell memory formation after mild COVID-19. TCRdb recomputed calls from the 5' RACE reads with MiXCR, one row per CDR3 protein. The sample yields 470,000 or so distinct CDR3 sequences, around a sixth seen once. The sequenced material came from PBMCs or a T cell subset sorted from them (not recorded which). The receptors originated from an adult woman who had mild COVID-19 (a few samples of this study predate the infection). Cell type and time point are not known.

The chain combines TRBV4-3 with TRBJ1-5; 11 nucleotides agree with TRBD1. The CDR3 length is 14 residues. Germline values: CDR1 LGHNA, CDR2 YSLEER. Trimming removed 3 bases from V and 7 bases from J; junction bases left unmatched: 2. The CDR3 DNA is TGCGCCAGCAGCCACCGGACAGGGGGCCAGCCCCAGCATTTT. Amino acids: CASSHRTGGQPQHF.

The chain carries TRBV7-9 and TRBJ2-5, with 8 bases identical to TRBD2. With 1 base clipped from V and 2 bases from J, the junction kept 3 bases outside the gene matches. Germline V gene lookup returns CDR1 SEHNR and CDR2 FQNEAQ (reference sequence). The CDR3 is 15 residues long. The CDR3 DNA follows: TGTGCCAGCAGCTTAGAACTAGCGGCTCAAGAGACCCAGTACTTC. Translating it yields CASSLELAAQETQYF.

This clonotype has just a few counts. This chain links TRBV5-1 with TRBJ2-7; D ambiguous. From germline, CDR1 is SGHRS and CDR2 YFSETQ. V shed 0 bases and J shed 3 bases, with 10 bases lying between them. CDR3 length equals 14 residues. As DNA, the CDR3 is TGCGCCAGCAGCTTGGACGATCCCAGCTACGAGCAGTACTTC. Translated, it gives CASSLDDPSYEQYF.

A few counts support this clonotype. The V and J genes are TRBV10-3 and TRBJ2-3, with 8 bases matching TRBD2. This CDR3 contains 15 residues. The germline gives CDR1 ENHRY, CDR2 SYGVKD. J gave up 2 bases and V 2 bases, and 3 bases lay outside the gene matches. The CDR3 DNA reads TGTGCCATCAGTGAGGGGACTAGGCCCACAGATACGCAGTATTTT. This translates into CAISEGTRPTDTQYF.